The clone carrying this T cell receptor (beta chain) was detected only a few times. The data are from a study of T cells after yellow fever vaccination. From the 5' RACE reads, TCRdb called clonotypes with MiXCR, one entry per CDR3 protein. The table shows 500,000 to 550,000 distinct CDR3 sequences, with just over 20% occurring only once. Between the trimmed V and J ends, which lost 0 bases and 0 bases, there was a span of 14 bases. Germline CDR1 reads DFQATT; CDR2 reads SNEGSKA (reference sequence). The length of the CDR3 is 16 residues. The V gene is TRBV20-1, the J gene TRBJ2-5; D unclear. The source material was PBMCs, sampled 21 days after the first yellow fever vaccination. The TCR was taken from a man aged 18-30 years who received the YFV17D yellow fever vaccine. CDR3 DNA: TGCAGTGCTAGAGAGCCGGTGGCCCTGTACCAAGAGACCCAGTACTTC. This encodes CSAREPVALYQETQYF.